The 21 T cell receptor beta chains below all came from one sample that was sequenced in a study of blood T cell repertoires in COVID-19. Clones were sequenced by immunoSEQ multiplex PCR, and TCRdb holds only the in-frame ones, with some missing. The sample has fewer than 350,000 clones, roughly 90% seen once. The sequenced sample was PBMCs or T cells enriched from blood (not recorded which). The receptors come from a woman between 40 and 55 years old who had recovered from COVID-19.

The count of this clone is one. The chain combines TRBV27 with TRBJ1-5, with TRBD1 matching 7 bases. CDR1 is MNHEY, CDR2 SMNVEV, per germline (reference sequence). The V and J ends lost 6 bases and 7 bases, in that order; junction bases with no gene match: 12. This CDR3 region has 15 residues. The CDR3 coding sequence is TGTGCCAGCAGCTACGACTACAGGGGAAGGCAGCCCCAGCATTTT. Translating it yields CASSYDYRGRQPQHF.

The chain combines TRBV21-1 with TRBJ2-5; the listed D gene, TRBD2, was not tested against the DNA. TRBV21-1 constitutes a pseudogene. The CDR3 consists of 16 residues. The CDR3: CPLQQRRDPIQETQYF. The CDR3 region has the DNA TGTCCCCTACAACAGAGGCGGGACCCTATCCAAGAGACCCAGTACTTC.

The J gene is TRBJ2-6, the V gene TRBV30; D uncertain. The V gene lost 4 bases and the J gene lost 4 bases, with 5 bases spanning the gap. The CDR3 runs 12 residues. Germline values: CDR1 GTSNPN, CDR2 SVGIG (reference sequence). CDR3 in DNA: TGTGCCTGGACCGTGGGGGCCAACGTCCTGACTTTC. It yields the protein CAWTVGANVLTF.

The chain carries TRBV5-1 and TRBJ2-1; possible D gene TRBD1, 5 bases. Germline CDR1 reads SGHRS; CDR2 reads YFSETQ. CDR3 length: 16 residues. V was trimmed by 2 bases and J by 2 bases, leaving 14 bases between them. The CDR3 DNA sequence: TGCGCCAGCAGCTTAGTGGGGTGGGGCGCCTACAATGAGCAGTTCTTC. Protein product: CASSLVGWGAYNEQFF.

The gene calls are TRBV5-6 and TRBJ2-7, with 7 positions matching TRBD1. Germline V CDR1 and CDR2: SGHDT, YYEEEE. Unmatched junction bases numbered 1, after V lost 1 base and J lost 6 bases. The CDR3 is 12 amino acids. The DNA for the CDR3 is TGTGCCAGCAGCTTGAACAGGGGCGAGCAGTACTTC. This sequence encodes CASSLNRGEQYF.

V gene TRBV5-1 combines with J gene TRBJ2-5; TRBD1 agrees at 7 bases. CDR1 SGHRS and CDR2 YFSETQ come from the germline V gene. CDR3 length: 14 residues. V was pared by 5 bases and J by 1 base, with 5 bases of the junction left unmatched. CDR3 region: CASSEGGLQETQYF. CDR3 nucleotide sequence: TGCGCCAGCAGTGAAGGGGGCCTCCAAGAGACCCAGTACTTC.

The gene calls are TRBV7-8 and TRBJ1-2, with D possibly TRBD1 on 6 matching bases. Germline V gene lookup returns CDR1 SGHVS and CDR2 FQNEAQ. V lost 1 base to trimming and J lost 3 bases, with 12 bases between them. CDR3 size: 15 residues. The DNA of the CDR3 is TGTGCCAGCAGCTTAGTGGGAGGGGGTCACTATGGCTACACCTTC. Its translation: CASSLVGGGHYGYTF.

This chain connects TRBV5-4 to TRBJ2-5, with a tentative D call TRBD1 (5 bases). The CDR3 totals 13 residues. V gave up 2 bases and J gave up 5 bases, with 10 bases separating them. Germline values: CDR1 SGHNT, CDR2 YYREEE (reference sequence). DNA for the CDR3: TGTGCCAGCAGCTTATCAGGGTCGGAGACCCAGTACTTC. It encodes CASSLSGSETQYF.

The rearrangement links TRBV19 to TRBJ1-1; 7 bases match TRBD1. Germline CDR1 and CDR2: LNHDA and SQIVND (reference sequence). Trimming took 4 bases from V and 3 from J; bases not matched to a gene: 8. This CDR3 is built from 15 residues. CDR3 sequence (DNA): TGTGCCAGTAGTACCGCGACAGGGTCCGACACTGAAGCTTTCTTT. Amino acid sequence: CASSTATGSDTEAFF. Complete variable domain (other parts from reference TRBV19 and TRBJ1-1): DGGITQSPKYLFRKEGQNVTLSCEQNLNHDAMYWYRQDPGQGLRLIYYSQIVNDFQKGDIAEGYSVSREKKESFPLTVTSAQKNPTAFYLCASSTATGSDTEAFFGQGTRLTVV.

The V gene is TRBV28, the J gene TRBJ1-1, with TRBD1 matching 7 bases. V lost 6 bases to trimming and J lost 8 bases; unmatched junction nucleotides: 9. The CDR3 length is 13 residues. Looked up from germline, CDR1 is MDHEN and CDR2 is SYDVKM. The CDR3 protein is CASRIDRVGEAFF. The CDR3 DNA is TGTGCCAGCAGAATCGACAGGGTAGGCGAAGCTTTCTTT.

The chain has TRBV12-5 and TRBJ2-3, with D possibly TRBD2 on 5 matching bases. Germline lookup yields CDR1 LGHNT and CDR2 FRNRAP. The CDR3 loop spans 13 amino acids. The V end lost 7 bases, the J end lost 5 bases, and 13 bases lay between the germline ends. The CDR3 reads CASVRGSGDTQYF. Written as DNA, the CDR3 is TGTGCTAGTGTCCGAGGGAGTGGAGATACGCAGTATTTT. Combining the CDR3 with reference TRBV12-5 and TRBJ2-3 gives the whole variable domain DARVTQTPRHKVTEMGQEVTMRCQPILGHNTVFWYRQTMMQGLELLAYFRNRAPLDDSGMPKDRFSAEMPDATLATLKIQPSEPRDSAVYFCASVRGSGDTQYFGPGTRLTVL.

V gene TRBV5-1 combines with J gene TRBJ2-2, with 15 bases fitting TRBD2. Germline V gene data show CDR1 as SGHRS and CDR2 as YFSETQ. The trim removed 4 bases at V and 9 bases at J, leaving 7 bases unmatched. CDR3 length equals 16 residues. The CDR3 reads CASSQQGTSGRRELFF. The CDR3 nucleotides read TGCGCCAGCAGCCAACAAGGGACTAGCGGGAGGCGGGAGCTGTTTTTT.

Comments on this clone: Other DNA sequences in this sample translate to the same CDR3. V usage is TRBV19 and J usage is TRBJ2-3; D is unresolved. The V gene's germline CDR1 is LNHDA and CDR2 SQIVND (reference sequence). The CDR3 length is 13 residues. V lost 3 bases and J 1 base, leaving 5 bases between the germline ends. This CDR3 is CASSIQGTDTQYF. The CDR3 nucleotides are TGTGCCAGTAGTATCCAGGGCACAGATACGCAGTATTTT.

J is TRBJ2-6 and V is TRBV5-1; D might be TRBD1 (5 bases). V lost 0 bases and J lost 2, with 9 bases in between. Germline V CDR1 and CDR2: SGHRS, YFSETQ. The CDR3 runs 16 residues. The CDR3 DNA reads as TGCGCCAGCAGCTTGGCCGTAGGGGCTGGGGCCAACGTCCTGACTTTC. Amino acids: CASSLAVGAGANVLTF.

With respect to this clone: One end of the junction fails to match germline, which may point to a read error. The V and J genes are TRBV11-2 and TRBJ2-5, with 8 nucleotides matching TRBD2. The CDR3 spans 15 residues. Germline V gene data show CDR1 as SGHAT and CDR2 as FQNNGV. In DNA form, the CDR3 reads TGTGCCAGCACCTTAGTAGCGGGGCCACAAGAGACCCAGTACTTC. Encoded protein: CASTLVAGPQETQYF.

This chain links TRBV4-3 with TRBJ2-1, with TRBD2 as a possible D gene (6 bases). Between the trimmed V and J ends, which lost 1 base and 0 bases, there was a span of 22 bases. The CDR3 spans 20 residues. Germline lookup yields CDR1 LGHNA and CDR2 YSLEER. This CDR3 is CASSQVARTNLGASYNEQFF. Here the CDR3 DNA reads TGCGCCAGCAGCCAAGTGGCGCGGACTAACCTCGGGGCCTCCTACAATGAGCAGTTCTTC.

The chain couples TRBV30 to TRBJ2-2, with 9 bases matching TRBD1. J was trimmed by 6 bases and V by 1 base; bases with no gene match: 12. The CDR3 consists of 17 residues. Germline loops: CDR1 GTSNPN, CDR2 SVGIG (reference sequence). As DNA, the CDR3 is TGTGCCTGGAGTGGCGGGACAGGGCGAAGGGTTTCCGGGGAGCTGTTTTTT. Protein product: CAWSGGTGRRVSGELFF.

The V and J genes are TRBV10-2 and TRBJ2-5, with D possibly TRBD2 on 6 matching bases. V was trimmed by 7 bases and J by 7 bases, leaving 16 bases between them. The CDR3 has 13 residues. Germline-derived CDR1 and CDR2 are WSHSY and SAAADI. In DNA, the CDR3 is TGCGCCAGCACCGGGATGGGAGGTCTGACCCAGTACTTC. It specifies CASTGMGGLTQYF.

The sample holds one count of this clone. The chain couples TRBV7-8 to TRBJ1-1; D is uncertain. Germline V gene data show CDR1 as SGHVS and CDR2 as FQNEAQ. The V gene lost 3 bases and the J gene lost 1 base, with 6 bases spanning the gap. The CDR3 is 13 amino acids. The CDR3 protein is CASSFSGNTEAFF. The DNA for the CDR3 is TGTGCCAGCAGCTTTAGTGGGAACACTGAAGCTTTCTTT.

The chain carries TRBV7-8 and TRBJ2-3; 11 bases are shared with TRBD2. This CDR3 is built from 19 residues. The V and J ends lost 5 bases and 1 base, in that order; junction bases with no gene match: 14. CDR1 SGHVS and CDR2 FQNEAQ come from the germline V gene. CDR3 amino acids: CASSRRTSGGSVGTDTQYF. In DNA, the CDR3 is TGTGCCAGCAGCCGCCGAACTAGCGGGGGATCCGTTGGCACAGATACGCAGTATTTT.

The V and J genes are TRBV19 and TRBJ2-1, with 11 bases that match TRBD2. The CDR3 length is 14 residues. Losses at the gene ends were 6 bases for V and 7 bases for J; bases not matched to a gene: 5. Germline V lookup: CDR1 LNHDA, CDR2 SQIVND (reference sequence). This CDR3 is CASRLAGGGNEQFF. CDR3 nucleotides: TGTGCCAGTAGGCTAGCGGGGGGCGGGAATGAGCAGTTCTTC.